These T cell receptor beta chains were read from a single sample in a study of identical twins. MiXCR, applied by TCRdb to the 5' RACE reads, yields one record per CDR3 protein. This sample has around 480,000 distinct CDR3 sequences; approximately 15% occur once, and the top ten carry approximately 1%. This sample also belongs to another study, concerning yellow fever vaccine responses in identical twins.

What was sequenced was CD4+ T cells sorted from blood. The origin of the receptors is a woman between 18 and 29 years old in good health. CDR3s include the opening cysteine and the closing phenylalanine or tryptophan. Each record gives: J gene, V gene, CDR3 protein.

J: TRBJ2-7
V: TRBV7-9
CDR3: CASSPMDEQYF

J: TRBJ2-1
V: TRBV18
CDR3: CASSPPGLSSMDEQFF

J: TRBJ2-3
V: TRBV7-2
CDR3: CASSLGGRAETDTQYF

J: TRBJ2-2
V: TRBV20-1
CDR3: CSARLAGNTGELFF

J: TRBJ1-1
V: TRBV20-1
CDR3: CSASSPWGTEAFF

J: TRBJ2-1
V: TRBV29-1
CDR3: CSVEALRGGWDEQFF

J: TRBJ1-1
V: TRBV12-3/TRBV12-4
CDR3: CASRVPGPNTEAFF

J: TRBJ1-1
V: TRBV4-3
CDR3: CASSQDRGTEAFF

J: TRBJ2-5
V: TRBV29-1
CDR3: CSVATQGETQYF

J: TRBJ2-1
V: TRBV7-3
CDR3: CASSPPLTGVNEQFF

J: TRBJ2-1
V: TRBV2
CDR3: CAFSPQLTVSGHVYNEQFF

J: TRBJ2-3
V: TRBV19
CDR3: CASSIDLATDTQYF

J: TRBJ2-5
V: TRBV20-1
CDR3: CSATQTSGKETQYF

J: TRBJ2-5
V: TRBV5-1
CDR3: CASSYRLAGGQETQYF

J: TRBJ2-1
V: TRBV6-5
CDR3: CASSYIRDYLNEQFF

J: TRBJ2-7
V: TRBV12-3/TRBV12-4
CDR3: CASSLREAKRGEQYF

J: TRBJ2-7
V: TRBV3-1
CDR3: CASSQRGQSYEQYF

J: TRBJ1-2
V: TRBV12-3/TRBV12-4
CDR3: CASSSDRANYTF

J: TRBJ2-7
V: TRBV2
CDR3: CASTPQGGAYEQYF

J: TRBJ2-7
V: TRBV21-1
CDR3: CASSRGGFRGVEQYF

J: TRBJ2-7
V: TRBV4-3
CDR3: CASSQETGLKQYF

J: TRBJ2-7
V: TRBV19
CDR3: CATGRTVSSYEQYF

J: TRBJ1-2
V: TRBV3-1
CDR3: CASSLTVITGYTF

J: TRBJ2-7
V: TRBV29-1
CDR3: CSVAGEGPYEQYF

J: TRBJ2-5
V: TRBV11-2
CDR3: CASSLGLAGFQETQYF

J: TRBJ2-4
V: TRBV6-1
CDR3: CASSASRQGNIQYF

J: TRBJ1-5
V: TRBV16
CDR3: CASSQGQVNQPQHF

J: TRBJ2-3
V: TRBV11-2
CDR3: CASSLGGTPGQADTQYF

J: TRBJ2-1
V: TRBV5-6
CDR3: CASSPGSGYEQFF

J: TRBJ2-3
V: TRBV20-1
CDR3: CSQRGSTDTQYF

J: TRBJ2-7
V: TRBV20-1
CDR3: CSATTDRGVYEQYF

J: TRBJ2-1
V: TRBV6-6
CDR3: CASTSYPLNEQFF

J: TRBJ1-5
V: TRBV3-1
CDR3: CASSPKGGKQPQHF

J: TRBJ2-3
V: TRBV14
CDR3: CASSQVFSSGSGIDTQYF

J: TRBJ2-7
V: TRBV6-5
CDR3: CASSYSILSGVEQYF

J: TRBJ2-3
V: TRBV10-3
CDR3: CAISEVTDTQYF

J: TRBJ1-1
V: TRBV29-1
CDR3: CSGRQGENTEAFF

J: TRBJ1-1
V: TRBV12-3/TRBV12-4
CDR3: CASSLYTGSEAFF

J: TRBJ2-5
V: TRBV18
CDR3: CASSPVSGEETQYF

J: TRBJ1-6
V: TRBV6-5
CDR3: CASSTPGPLHF

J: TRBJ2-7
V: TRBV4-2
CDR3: CASSQGSGLAGADEQYF